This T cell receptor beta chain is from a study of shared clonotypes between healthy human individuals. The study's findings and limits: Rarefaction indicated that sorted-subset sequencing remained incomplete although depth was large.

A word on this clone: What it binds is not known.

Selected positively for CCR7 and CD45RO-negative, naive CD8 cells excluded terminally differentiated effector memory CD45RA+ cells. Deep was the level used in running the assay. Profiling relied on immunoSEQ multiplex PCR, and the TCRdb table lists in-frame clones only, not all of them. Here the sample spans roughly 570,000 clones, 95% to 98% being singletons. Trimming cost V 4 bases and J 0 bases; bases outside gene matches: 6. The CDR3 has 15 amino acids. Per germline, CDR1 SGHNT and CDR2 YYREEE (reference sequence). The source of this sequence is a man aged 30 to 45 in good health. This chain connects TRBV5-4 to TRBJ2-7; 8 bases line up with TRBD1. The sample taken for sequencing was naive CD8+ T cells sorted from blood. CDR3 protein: CASSIGTGYSYEQYF. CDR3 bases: TGTGCCAGCAGCATTGGGACAGGTTACTCCTACGAGCAGTACTTC.